The source of this TCR beta chain is a study of T cells in Graves' hyperthyroidism and ophthalmopathy. The study, taken as a whole, reports: Blood also carried most thyroid clonotypes expanded above 0.001.

Clinical symptoms, serum thyroxine, TRAb, thyroid ultrasound and orbital computed tomography established diagnosis. Using around 10 ml of fresh peripheral blood, PBMCs were prepared. Looked up from germline, CDR1 is SGHRS and CDR2 is YFSETQ. The CDR3 contains 15 residues. Trimming took 0 bases from V and 7 from J, leaving 14 bases between them. This clonotype has only a few counts. Its antigen is unknown. RNA transcripts served as the template for amplifying TCR beta CDR3 regions. The HTBI primer set drove a first-round RT-PCR of the TCR CDR3. Via MiXCR, TCRdb re-called the multiplex PCR reads, giving one row per CDR3 protein. The sample carries approximately 610,000 distinct CDR3 sequences, around 15% recorded once.

The sequenced material came from blood. The rearrangement uses TRBV5-1 and TRBJ1-3; D uncertain. This clonotype was sampled from a woman in her forties with Graves' ophthalmopathy. As DNA, the CDR3 is TGCGCCAGCAGCTTGGGGAGAGGGATTGCGAACACCATATATTTT. Protein product: CASSLGRGIANTIYF.